This T cell receptor (delta chain) was recovered during a study of gamma delta lymphoproliferative disorders and STAT genes. Looking at the study overall: The LymphoTrack Dx TCRG Assay amplified gamma chains from at least 50 ng of genomic DNA. For the delta chain, EuroClonality-NGS standard procedure was applied. Whole-study findings and limits: Patient-control comparisons may be limited by differing T cell maturation stages. Whether leukemic clones are public or private remains unconfirmed.

V dropped 2 bases and J dropped 0; count of bases not matched to a gene: 23. Looked up from germline, CDR1 is TSWWSYY and CDR2 is QGS. The CDR3 is 22 amino acids. This clone has ten or more counts. The antigen is unknown. The protein given by TCRdb reflects a much larger clone and differs at residue 13 from this DNA's translation, likely from a read error; the protein shown is the DNA's translation. Genomic DNA from isolated PBMCs served as the sequencing template. TCRdb processed the multiplex PCR reads again with the CATT caller. The sample has some 1,500 delta-chain clones, less than 1.5% seen once; the top ten hold about 57%.

The chain carries TRDV1 and TRDJ1; 8 nucleotides agree with TRDD3. What was sequenced was blood. The clonotype originates from a human donor in good health. The CDR3 loop is CALGEGGYDPGGHEENTDKLIF. The CDR3 nucleotides read TGTGCTCTTGGGGAAGGGGGATATGACCCTGGGGGACACGAAGAGAACACCGATAAACTCATCTTT.